The rows below give T cell receptor beta chains drawn from one sample of a study of cytomegalovirus exposure and HLA in healthy donors. Libraries were prepared by immunoSEQ multiplex PCR; TCRdb keeps only in-frame clonotypes and omits some of them. The sample shows about 200,000 clones, around 79% of them seen only once. The sample comprised PBMCs. The receptors stem from a male donor in good health and CMV-seropositive. Each CDR3 is given with its conserved first and last residue. The order of the fields is V gene, D gene, clone size, J gene, CDR3 protein, CDR3 DNA. D genes are given only for firm matches. Expanded clones get a size class; other rows say once, few or many, or leave the size out.

v_gene: TRBV28; d_gene: TRBD2; abundance: -; j_gene: TRBJ2-7; CDR3aa: CASTSPVGSGSKRSGEQYF; CDR3nt: TGTGCCAGCACCTCACCGGTGGGCAGCGGGAGTAAGAGGTCGGGAGAGCAGTACTTC
v_gene: TRBV2; d_gene: -; abundance: -; j_gene: TRBJ2-7; CDR3aa: CASNLYGDEQYF; CDR3nt: TGTGCCAGCAATCTGTACGGAGACGAGCAGTACTTC
v_gene: TRBV9; d_gene: -; abundance: -; j_gene: TRBJ2-7; CDR3aa: CASSPNSNEQYF; CDR3nt: TGTGCCAGCAGCCCGAATTCCAACGAGCAGTACTTC
v_gene: TRBV30; d_gene: TRBD2; abundance: -; j_gene: TRBJ2-7; CDR3aa: CAWSVLAGGVEQYF; CDR3nt: TGTGCCTGGAGTGTATTGGCGGGAGGGGTCGAGCAGTACTTC
v_gene: TRBV6-6; d_gene: TRBD2; abundance: -; j_gene: TRBJ2-1; CDR3aa: CASSLSGRSYNEQFF; CDR3nt: TGTGCCAGCAGCCTAAGCGGGAGATCCTACAATGAGCAGTTCTTC
v_gene: TRBV28; d_gene: -; abundance: -; j_gene: TRBJ2-7; CDR3aa: CASKLDSSYEQYF; CDR3nt: TGTGCCAGCAAATTGGACAGTAGCTACGAGCAGTACTTC
v_gene: TRBV7-3; d_gene: TRBD2; abundance: few; j_gene: TRBJ2-1; CDR3aa: CASSLIGLAGMADEQFF; CDR3nt: TGTGCCAGCAGCTTAATCGGACTAGCGGGGATGGCGGATGAGCAGTTCTTC
v_gene: TRBV7-3; d_gene: -; abundance: -; j_gene: TRBJ2-2; CDR3aa: CASSLRAALNTGELFF; CDR3nt: TGTGCCAGCAGCCTTCGAGCGGCGCTTAACACCGGGGAGCTGTTTTTT
v_gene: TRBV7-9; d_gene: -; abundance: -; j_gene: TRBJ1-2; CDR3aa: CASSWRGGTAPGQNYGYTF; CDR3nt: TGTGCCAGCAGCTGGAGGGGGGGAACAGCCCCGGGCCAGAACTATGGCTACACCTTC
v_gene: TRBV7-3; d_gene: -; abundance: -; j_gene: TRBJ1-2; CDR3aa: CASSPGEGYGYTF; CDR3nt: TGTGCCAGCAGCCCCGGAGAGGGCTATGGCTACACCTTC
v_gene: TRBV6-1; d_gene: TRBD1; abundance: -; j_gene: TRBJ2-7; CDR3aa: CASVKQGAYEQYF; CDR3nt: TGTGCCAGCGTTAAACAGGGGGCCTACGAGCAGTACTTC
v_gene: TRBV9; d_gene: -; abundance: -; j_gene: TRBJ1-3; CDR3aa: CASSVEEPGNTIYF; CDR3nt: TGTGCCAGCAGCGTAGAAGAGCCCGGAAACACCATATATTTT
v_gene: TRBV2; d_gene: -; abundance: -; j_gene: TRBJ1-1; CDR3aa: CASSDRSLNTEAFF; CDR3nt: TGTGCCAGCAGTGACAGAAGTTTGAACACTGAAGCTTTCTTT
v_gene: TRBV7-9; d_gene: TRBD1; abundance: -; j_gene: TRBJ1-2; CDR3aa: CASSLVQGLYGYTF; CDR3nt: TGTGCCAGCAGCTTAGTACAGGGGCTCTATGGCTACACCTTC
v_gene: TRBV4-3; d_gene: TRBD2; abundance: -; j_gene: TRBJ2-1; CDR3aa: CASSQDRSGGAFNEQFF; CDR3nt: TGCGCCAGCAGCCAAGATCGTAGCGGGGGGGCTTTCAATGAGCAGTTCTTC
v_gene: TRBV5-1; d_gene: TRBD1; abundance: -; j_gene: TRBJ2-1; CDR3aa: CASSSGQGETRGFNEQFF; CDR3nt: TGCGCCAGCAGCTCGGGACAGGGGGAGACTAGGGGGTTCAATGAGCAGTTCTTC
v_gene: TRBV25-1; d_gene: -; abundance: -; j_gene: TRBJ2-2; CDR3aa: CASSPQPTRVHRGAVF; CDR3nt: TGTGCCAGCAGTCCACAGCCGACCCGGGTACACCGGGGAGCTGTTTTT
v_gene: TRBV15; d_gene: TRBD2; abundance: -; j_gene: TRBJ2-5; CDR3aa: CAIALAGDSETQYF; CDR3nt: TGCGCCATTGCACTAGCGGGAGATTCGGAGACCCAGTACTTC
v_gene: TRBV25-1; d_gene: TRBD1; abundance: once; j_gene: TRBJ1-3; CDR3aa: CASSEGQSSGNTIYF; CDR3nt: TGTGCCAGCAGTGAGGGACAGAGCTCTGGAAACACCATATATTTT
v_gene: TRBV9; d_gene: TRBD2; abundance: -; j_gene: TRBJ2-3; CDR3aa: CASSALSGRETDTQYF; CDR3nt: TGTGCCAGCAGCGCCCTTAGCGGGAGGGAAACAGATACGCAGTATTTT
v_gene: TRBV6-1; d_gene: -; abundance: -; j_gene: TRBJ1-1; CDR3aa: CASSFIVTEAFF; CDR3nt: TGTGCCAGCAGTTTTATAGTCACTGAAGCTTTCTTT
v_gene: TRBV14; d_gene: -; abundance: -; j_gene: TRBJ2-1; CDR3aa: CASSPPSNFEQFF; CDR3nt: TGTGCCAGCAGCCCGCCAAGCAACTTCGAGCAGTTCTTC
v_gene: TRBV11-3; d_gene: TRBD2; abundance: -; j_gene: TRBJ2-7; CDR3aa: CALTLAADYEQYF; CDR3nt: TGTGCCTTGACCCTAGCGGCTGACTACGAGCAGTACTTC
v_gene: TRBV7-9; d_gene: -; abundance: -; j_gene: TRBJ2-7; CDR3aa: CASSTDSEQYF; CDR3nt: TGTGCCAGCAGCACCGACAGTGAGCAGTACTTC
v_gene: TRBV19; d_gene: -; abundance: -; j_gene: TRBJ1-2; CDR3aa: CASTSGQTYGYTF; CDR3nt: TGTGCCAGTACCTCTGGACAGACTTATGGCTACACCTTC